The rows below give T cell receptor beta chains drawn from one sample of a study of T cells after yellow fever vaccination. Via MiXCR, TCRdb re-called the 5' RACE reads, giving one row per CDR3 protein. The sample has 500,000 to 700,000 distinct CDR3 sequences, about a fifth seen once. The sequences come from PBMCs, collected 15 days after the yellow fever booster vaccination. These receptors were obtained from a man between 25 and 39 years old who received the YFV17D yellow fever vaccine. CDR3s include the opening cysteine and the closing phenylalanine or tryptophan. Fields, in order: J gene, V gene, CDR3 protein.

TRBJ1-1,TRBV18,CASYPDRVVRTEAFF
TRBJ2-7,TRBV20-1,CSVSPQGYEQYF
TRBJ2-5,TRBV29-1,CSTQELGTQYF
TRBJ1-1,TRBV7-8,CASLAWNTEAFF
TRBJ1-1,TRBV28,CASSLEPGTEAFF
TRBJ2-7,TRBV5-1,CASSEDSEQYF
TRBJ2-7,TRBV4-3,CASSHKEGQEYYEQYF
TRBJ2-1,TRBV6-6,CASTLLGGHEQFF
TRBJ2-7,TRBV28,CASTRGGGAVIHEQYF
TRBJ2-2,TRBV5-1,CASYGGNTGELFF
TRBJ2-7,TRBV7-8,CASSLSSNYEQYF
TRBJ1-5,TRBV7-6,CASSLPSQPQHF
TRBJ1-1,TRBV10-3,CAISETGANTEAFF
TRBJ1-5,TRBV2,CASIKGASQPQHF
TRBJ2-1,TRBV12-3/TRBV12-4,CASSRSPGQGLVHEQFF
TRBJ2-7,TRBV14,CASSVQGGASEQYF
TRBJ2-7,TRBV12-3/TRBV12-4,CASSSLSGSYEQYF